This is a list of T cell receptor beta chains from one sample in a study of T cells and Merkel cell carcinoma outcomes. The data were produced by immunoSEQ multiplex PCR, yet TCRdb's version contains in-frame clones alone and is incomplete. The sample has 1,500 to 2,000 clones; 92% are singletons. Sequenced: tumor tissue from Merkel cell carcinoma. Receptors originate from a human donor with Merkel cell carcinoma. Each CDR3 is given with its conserved first and last residue. The order of the fields is V gene, D gene, clone size, J gene, CDR3 protein, CDR3 DNA. The D gene is left open where the match is weak. Some rows have no size entry. The others give once, few or many, or a class for an expanded clone.

TRBV5-1	TRBD2	once	TRBJ2-3	CASSLAELASTDTQYF	TGCGCCAGCAGCTTGGCCGAACTAGCGAGCACAGATACGCAGTATTTT
TRBV4-1	.	.	TRBJ2-1	CASTVADESYNEQFF	TGCGCCAGCACCGTAGCGGATGAATCTTACAATGAGCAGTTCTTC
TRBV30	.	.	TRBJ2-7	CAWTRSSYEQYF	TGTGCCTGGACTAGGAGCTCCTACGAGCAGTACTTC
TRBV10-1	TRBD1	.	TRBJ1-4	CASSESPGTENEKLFF	TGCGCCAGCAGTGAGTCCCCCGGGACAGAGAATGAAAAACTGTTTTTT
TRBV14	.	.	TRBJ2-6	CASSSFDRVPGANVLTF	TGTGCCAGCAGCTCCTTCGATAGGGTTCCTGGGGCCAACGTCCTGACTTTC
TRBV13	TRBD1	.	TRBJ1-3	CASSPRTGIGNTIYF	TGTGCCAGCAGCCCGAGGACAGGGATTGGAAACACCATATATTTT
TRBV7-9	TRBD2	.	TRBJ2-5	CASSLGTSGRAVETQYF	TGTGCCAGCAGCTTAGGGACTAGCGGGAGGGCCGTGGAGACCCAGTACTTC
TRBV27	.	.	TRBJ1-1	CARQGSRAEAFF	TGTGCCAGACAGGGCTCGAGGGCTGAAGCTTTCTTT
TRBV5-1	TRBD1	.	TRBJ2-7	CASSWTGHEQYF	TGCGCCAGCAGTTGGACAGGTCACGAGCAGTACTTC
TRBV6-5	.	.	TRBJ2-7	CASSFSRVHEQYF	TGTGCCAGCAGCTTCTCTCGGGTACACGAGCAGTACTTC
TRBV15	.	.	TRBJ1-2	CATSTNYGYTF	TGTGCCACCAGCACAAACTATGGCTACACCTTC
TRBV5-6	TRBD2	once	TRBJ2-7	CASSLWGGLYEQYF	TGTGCCAGCAGCTTGTGGGGGGGTCTCTACGAGCAGTACTTC
TRBV19	.	.	TRBJ1-2	CASSMVTDYGYTF	TGTGCCAGTAGTATGGTGACAGACTATGGCTACACCTTC
TRBV5-1	.	.	TRBJ2-7	CASSFGGGNSYEQYF	TGCGCCAGCAGCTTTGGAGGGGGGAACTCCTACGAGCAGTACTTC
TRBV9	.	.	TRBJ2-5	CASSVWGRTIQETQYF	TGTGCCAGCAGCGTATGGGGCAGGACCATACAAGAGACCCAGTACTTC
TRBV19	.	.	TRBJ1-2	CASSKALDSYGYTF	TGTGCCAGTAGTAAGGCCCTCGACAGCTATGGCTACACCTTC
TRBV6-4	.	.	TRBJ2-3	CASSDPIHRVADTQYF	TGTGCCAGCAGTGACCCGATCCATCGGGTTGCAGATACGCAGTATTTT
TRBV7-9	.	once	TRBJ2-7	CASSFLGGNYEQYF	TGTGCCAGCAGCTTTCTGGGGGGAAATTACGAGCAGTACTTC
TRBV29-1	.	.	TRBJ1-1	CSGRADQNTEAFF	TGCAGCGGGAGGGCGGACCAGAACACTGAAGCTTTCTTT
TRBV29-1	TRBD1	.	TRBJ1-4	CSVADGQATTNEKLFF	TGCAGCGTTGCTGATGGACAGGCAACAACTAATGAAAAACTGTTTTTT
TRBV5-4	TRBD1	.	TRBJ2-7	CASSADRGREQYF	TGTGCCAGCAGCGCGGACAGGGGGCGCGAGCAGTACTTC
TRBV28	TRBD1	.	TRBJ1-2	CASSFRDRGGYGYTF	TGTGCCAGCAGTTTCAGGGACAGGGGGGGCTATGGCTACACCTTC
TRBV4-3	.	few	TRBJ2-7	CASSPRRGGIDEQYF	TGCGCCAGCAGCCCGCGTCGGGGAGGTATAGACGAGCAGTACTTC
TRBV5-4	.	once	TRBJ2-7	CASSLDLNYEQYF	TGTGCCAGCAGCTTGGACCTCAACTACGAGCAGTACTTC
TRBV6-5	TRBD2	.	TRBJ2-3	CASSRTSGRADTQYF	TGTGCCAGCAGTAGGACTAGCGGGAGAGCAGATACGCAGTATTTT
TRBV7-8	.	.	TRBJ2-5	CASTISPLWETQYF	TGTGCCAGCACCATCTCGCCGCTATGGGAGACCCAGTACTTC
TRBV10-3	.	.	TRBJ2-5	CATLSTGAKETQYF	TGTGCCACTCTAAGCACGGGAGCAAAGGAGACCCAGTACTTC
TRBV19	.	.	TRBJ1-5	CASSIIEGGYSNQPQHF	TGTGCCAGTAGTATTATAGAAGGGGGGTATAGCAATCAGCCCCAGCATTTT
TRBV9	TRBD2	.	TRBJ2-3	CASSVGLGGADTQYF	TGTGCCAGCAGCGTAGGCCTCGGGGGGGCAGATACGCAGTATTTT
TRBV5-4	.	.	TRBJ2-2	CASSPQDRDTGELFF	TGTGCCAGCAGCCCTCAGGACAGAGACACCGGGGAGCTGTTTTTT
TRBV6-1	TRBD2	.	TRBJ2-7	CASRLAERYEQYF	TGTGCCAGCAGACTAGCGGAACGTTACGAGCAGTACTTC